The text below deals with one TCR beta chain. Here immunoSEQ multiplex PCR was the method, and the copy in TCRdb shows in-frame clones only, minus some. The sample contains fewer than 40,000 clones, approximately 94% of which appear only once. The CDR3 consists of 12 residues. CDR1 is SGHTA, CDR2 FQGTGA, per germline. V lost 3 bases and J lost 4, with 6 bases in between. The sample is drawn from a study of control samples from healthy donors and cancer patients. The sample taken for sequencing was PBMCs. The TCR sequence derives from a man aged 35 to 55 with colorectal cancer. The gene calls are TRBV7-3 and TRBJ1-2, with D possibly matching TRBD1 (6 bases). Here the CDR3 reads CASSLTGYGYTF. Here the CDR3 DNA reads TGTGCCAGCAGCTTGACAGGCTATGGCTACACCTTC.